This is a list of T cell receptor beta chains from one sample in a study of technical replicates of blood from several donors. Only in-frame clones appear in the TCRdb table, and some are missing; sequencing was by immunoSEQ multiplex PCR. The sample contains under 95,000 clones, 95% to 98% of which appear only once. Sequences were obtained from T cells isolated from PBMCs. All receptors come from a human donor in good health. The CDR3 runs from the conserved cysteine through the conserved F or W. The D gene is left open where the match is weak. A clone size is listed for some rows: how often the clone was seen (once, few, many), or a class if it is expanded.

TGTGCCAGCCAGCGGGAAGCGGGAGTGAACAATGAGCAGTTCTTC CASQREAGVNNEQFF TRBD2 TRBV6-4 NA TRBJ2-1
TGTGCCAGTAGAAACCAGGGGGCGAGGGGCGGCTACACCTTC CASRNQGARGGYTF TRBD1 TRBV6-5 NA TRBJ1-2
TGTGCCAGCAGTGTAGACAGGGGGTACGAGCAGTACTTC CASSVDRGYEQYF TRBD1 TRBV2 NA TRBJ2-7
TGTGCCAGCAGTTACTCAGGCTCAGGGGTTGCGCACAGTGCTTTCTTT CASSYSGSGVAHSAFF NA TRBV6-5 NA TRBJ1-1
TGTGCCAGCAGTTTAACGCGACAGCTAGGACTGTTTTTT CASSLTRQLGLFF NA TRBV28 NA TRBJ2-2
TGCAGCGTTGCCGGGACAGGGGGCAGGAATACGCAGTATTTT CSVAGTGGRNTQYF TRBD1 TRBV29-1 NA TRBJ2-3
TGTGCCAGCAGTTTGGAGCAGCTCAATCAGCCCCAGCATTTT CASSLEQLNQPQHF NA TRBV28 NA TRBJ1-5
TGTGCCAGCAACGCAGGGTCGTTGAGCACTGAAGCTTTCTTT CASNAGSLSTEAFF NA TRBV7-3 NA TRBJ1-1
TGTGCCAGTAGTCAGGGGACGAACACTGAAGCTTTCTTT CASSQGTNTEAFF NA TRBV19 NA TRBJ1-1
TGCGCCAGCAGCTTGGTGACAGGGGACTACGAGCAGTACTTC CASSLVTGDYEQYF TRBD1 TRBV5-1 NA TRBJ2-7
TGTGCCAGCAGCTCACACACGGGACAGTTGCGCTCCTACGAGCAGTACTTC CASSSHTGQLRSYEQYF TRBD1 TRBV11-2 NA TRBJ2-7
TGTGCCAGCAGTGAAAGGGGGCGGAGGGGCTACACCTTC CASSERGRRGYTF TRBD1 TRBV2 NA TRBJ1-2
TGTGCCAGCAGTTCCCCAGGACTAGCGGGATTTGCAGAGACCCAGTACTTC CASSSPGLAGFAETQYF TRBD2 TRBV6-4 NA TRBJ2-5
TGTGCCAGCGGGCAGGGGGCGTTAAACACTGAAGCTTTCTTT CASGQGALNTEAFF TRBD1 TRBV2 NA TRBJ1-1
TGTGCCAGCTCACCTATACGGGGGGATGGCTACACCTTC CASSPIRGDGYTF NA TRBV18 NA TRBJ1-2
TGTGCCAGCAGTATCGACAGGGCTAATGAAAAACTGTTTTTT CASSIDRANEKLFF TRBD1 TRBV6-5 NA TRBJ1-4
TGCAGCGTTCTGCCGGGAAACACTGAAGCTTTCTTT CSVLPGNTEAFF NA TRBV29-1 NA TRBJ1-1
TGTGCCAGCAGCTTAGGTGGGGCAGCCTATTCACCCCTCCACTTT CASSLGGAAYSPLHF NA TRBV7-9 once TRBJ1-6
TGTGCCAGCAGCTCACGGACAGGCGCCTACGAGCAGTACTTC CASSSRTGAYEQYF TRBD1 TRBV5-8 NA TRBJ2-7
TGTGCCAGCAGCATCGGACTAGCGGGAGTCCAAGAGACCCAGTACTTC CASSIGLAGVQETQYF TRBD2 TRBV11-3 NA TRBJ2-5
TGTGCCATCACCGATAGGCAGGGCGAAGGGGAGCTGTTTTTT CAITDRQGEGELFF NA TRBV10-3 NA TRBJ2-2
TGTGCCAGCAGCATTACCGGGACAGGGGTAGCCTACGAGCAGTACTTC CASSITGTGVAYEQYF TRBD1 TRBV7-9 NA TRBJ2-7
TGCGCCAGCAGTGAGTACAACTACGAGCAGTACTTC CASSEYNYEQYF NA TRBV10-2 NA TRBJ2-7
TGCGCCAGCAGCTTGGGGGTGGGCAGTGAAGAGACCCAGTACTTC CASSLGVGSEETQYF NA TRBV5-1 NA TRBJ2-5
TGTGCCAGCAGTTTTTACCGGACTAGTAAGGCAGCGGGGGAGCTGTTTTTT CASSFYRTSKAAGELFF TRBD2 TRBV27 NA TRBJ2-2
TGCAGCGGGACCCCTAGCGGGCTTTCAGATACGCAGTATTTT CSGTPSGLSDTQYF TRBD2 TRBV29-1 NA TRBJ2-3
TGTGCCAGCAGTGTAGACAGGGGGCTAAATCAGCCCCAGCATTTT CASSVDRGLNQPQHF TRBD1 TRBV6-1 once TRBJ1-5
TGTGCCAGCAGCCAAGACCTAGTGAGGCGGGAGACCACCGGGGAGCTGTTTTTT CASSQDLVRRETTGELFF TRBD2 TRBV14 NA TRBJ2-2
TGTGCCAGCAGTTCCGGGACAGGGGGCGCAAGGGGCTACGAGCAGTACTTC CASSSGTGGARGYEQYF TRBD1 TRBV28 NA TRBJ2-7
TGCGCCAGCAGCACCCAAGGGACAGGAAACACCGGGGAGCTGTTTTTT CASSTQGTGNTGELFF TRBD1 TRBV5-1 NA TRBJ2-2
TGTGCCAGCAGCCTTGGGCTAGCGGGGGGGGTAGAGACCCAGTACTTC CASSLGLAGGVETQYF TRBD2 TRBV11-3 NA TRBJ2-5
TGTGCCAGCAACTCGGGTCTTAATTCACCCCTCCACTTT CASNSGLNSPLHF NA TRBV6-5 NA TRBJ1-6
TGTGCCAGCAGCTTCAATACAGGATCCTTAGGTGGAGCTTTCTTT CASSFNTGSLGGAFF NA TRBV7-2 NA TRBJ1-1
TGTGCCAGCAGTTTAACAGGGGCGTCATCGAACTATGGCTACACCTTC CASSLTGASSNYGYTF TRBD1 TRBV28 NA TRBJ1-2
TGTGCCAGCAGCTCCGCTGGCGGGAAGGGGCTCTACGAGCAGTACTTC CASSSAGGKGLYEQYF NA TRBV28 NA TRBJ2-7
TGTGCCAGCGGGGACAGGGCAGCATCCTACAATGAGCAGTTCTTC CASGDRAASYNEQFF TRBD1 TRBV19 NA TRBJ2-1
TGTGCCAGTAGGGGGGGGGCTTTGAACACTGAAGCTTTCTTT CASRGGALNTEAFF NA TRBV19 NA TRBJ1-1
TGTGCCAGCAACCGAGGAGGGGCTATTAATCAGCCCCAGCATTTT CASNRGGAINQPQHF NA TRBV6-1 few TRBJ1-5
TGTGCCAGCAGTTTAAAGCCTTCTACTAGCGGATACTACAATGAGCAGTTCTTC CASSLKPSTSGYYNEQFF TRBD2 TRBV27 once TRBJ2-1
TGTGCCAGCAGCTTGGCGGGGGTCACAGATACGCAGTATTTT CASSLAGVTDTQYF NA TRBV5-4 NA TRBJ2-3
TGTGCCAGCAGTTTACATTCATCTAGCAATGAGCAGTTCTTC CASSLHSSSNEQFF NA TRBV28 NA TRBJ2-1
TGCGCCAGCAGCCAACAAGAAAGGACAGGGGACCTGCGCGAGCAGTACTTC CASSQQERTGDLREQYF TRBD1 TRBV4-1 NA TRBJ2-7
TGTGCCAGCAGCGTTCTAAAAGGGGGTAGCTGGGAGCTGTTTTTT CASSVLKGGSWELFF NA TRBV11-3 NA TRBJ2-2
TGTGCCAGCAGCTTAGTGAGCCGACTTGGTAATCAGCCCCAGCATTTT CASSLVSRLGNQPQHF NA TRBV7-8 NA TRBJ1-5